Following are 29 T cell receptor beta chains from one sample sequenced in a study of OX40 agonist ivuxolimab in advanced cancers. Assay used: immunoSEQ multiplex PCR; TCRdb lists only in-frame clones, some missing. The sample lists about 53,000 clones, roughly 83% seen once, with about 1.2% in the top ten. The material was CD4+ or CD8+ T cells sorted from blood, obtained in a trial of the OX40 agonist ivuxolimab. These receptor sequences come from an adult with an advanced solid tumor such as melanoma, head and neck, liver or kidney cancer.

The rearrangement joins TRBV27 to TRBJ2-7; D is unclear. The CDR3 runs to 14 residues. Germline loops: CDR1 MNHEY, CDR2 SMNVEV (reference sequence). Trimming stripped 5 bases from V and 0 bases from J, with 11 bases between. CDR3 residues: CASSTRASSYEQYF. The CDR3 DNA is TGTGCCAGCAGTACACGAGCGAGCTCCTACGAGCAGTACTTC.

The V and J genes are TRBV6-1 and TRBJ1-1; tentatively, D is TRBD1 (5 bases). Germline-derived CDR1 and CDR2 are MNHNS and SASEGT. The CDR3 totals 15 residues. V was pared by 3 bases and J by 3 bases, with 14 bases between. CDR3 coding DNA: TGTGCCAGCAGTGATTCGACTCGGGGGGACACTGAAGCTTTCTTT. This gives the protein CASSDSTRGDTEAFF.

The chain combines TRBV15 with TRBJ1-2; D may be TRBD1 (5 bases). Germline V gene sequence: CDR1 LNHNV, CDR2 YYDKDF (reference sequence). This CDR3 contains 14 residues. Trimming shortened V by 1 base and J by 8 bases, and 14 bases separated the two germline ends. CDR3 coding DNA: TGTGCCACCAGCAGAGTAGACAGTATCGGCGGCTACACCTTC. As protein: CATSRVDSIGGYTF.

The rearrangement uses TRBV19 and TRBJ1-5, with D unresolved. V lost 3 bases, J lost 7 bases, and 16 bases lay in between. The CDR3 has 15 amino acids. CDR1 and CDR2 from the germline V gene are LNHDA and SQIVND (reference sequence). CDR3 nucleotide sequence: TGTGCCAGTAGTATTTCTAGGCGTGACTTCCAGCCCCAGCATTTT. Translated: CASSISRRDFQPQHF.

This clone was observed a handful of times. The chain's CDR3 is CASRPGTNTEAFF. CDR3 nucleotides: TGTGCCAGCAGGCCAGGGACGAACACTGAAGCTTTCTTT. V gene TRBV14 combines with J gene TRBJ1-1, with D tentatively TRBD1 (5 bases). CDR3 length: 13 amino acids. Germline-derived CDR1 and CDR2 are SGHDN and FVKESK. V was clipped by 6 bases and J by 1 base, with 9 bases between them. Drawing the rest from reference TRBV14 and TRBJ1-1, the complete variable domain is EAGVTQFPSHSVIEKGQTVTLRCDPISGHDNLYWYRRVMGKEIKFLLHFVKESKQDESGMPNNRFLAERTGGTYSTLKVQPAELEDSGVYFCASRPGTNTEAFFGQGTRLTVV.

The rearrangement uses TRBV5-4 and TRBJ2-5; either TRBD1 or TRBD2 may fit D (5 bases each). Trimming removed 3 bases from V and 4 bases from J, with 22 bases in between. Germline CDR1 is SGHNT and CDR2 is YYREEE (reference sequence). The CDR3 contains 17 residues. The CDR3 reads CASSWGSPLVRSETQYF. CDR3 nucleotides: TGTGCCAGCAGCTGGGGGTCCCCCCTAGTTCGATCAGAGACCCAGTACTTC.

Turning to this clone: This sample also contains other DNA sequences that code for the same CDR3. The gene calls are TRBV18 and TRBJ1-3; D not resolved. From germline, CDR1 is KGHSH and CDR2 LQKENI. The CDR3 spans 15 residues. V was cut by 3 bases and J by 1 base, with 10 bases left in between. The CDR3 sequence is CASSPPGSSGNTIYF. As DNA, the CDR3 is TGTGCCAGCTCACCCCCCGGGAGTTCTGGAAACACCATATATTTT.

The chain is built from TRBV6-6 and TRBJ2-1; the match to TRBD2 covers 11 bases. The CDR3 consists of 15 residues. Germline V gene lookup returns CDR1 MNHNY and CDR2 SVGAGI (reference sequence). The junction had 9 bases not matched to a gene; V was cut back by 6 bases and J by 8 bases. The CDR3, as DNA: TGTGCCAGCAGACTAATAGCGGGAGGGCCCTATGAGCAGTTCTTC. Protein: CASRLIAGGPYEQFF.

CDR3 residues: CASSTGGDEKLFF. The CDR3 region has the DNA TGTGCCAGTAGTACAGGGGGCGACGAAAAACTGTTTTTT. V gene TRBV19 combines with J gene TRBJ1-4, with 8 bases matching TRBD1. V was pared by 4 bases and J by 8 bases, with 3 bases of the junction left unmatched. This CDR3 is built from 13 residues. CDR1 and CDR2 (germline): LNHDA, SQIVND (reference sequence).

The J gene is TRBJ1-1, the V gene TRBV30; D ambiguous. Germline assignment: CDR1 GTSNPN and CDR2 SVGIG (reference sequence). V lost 0 bases and J 1 base, leaving 9 bases between the germline ends. The CDR3 is 14 residues long. DNA of the CDR3: TGTGCCTGGAGTGTACTCCCATCGAACACTGAAGCTTTCTTT. Its translation is CAWSVLPSNTEAFF.

This chain joins TRBV5-1 and TRBJ2-5; D not resolved. The CDR3 is 14 amino acids. With 1 base removed from V and 2 bases from J, the gap between germline ends came to 9 bases. Germline-derived CDR1 and CDR2 are SGHRS and YFSETQ. DNA for the CDR3: TGCGCCAGCAGCTTGACTACCCCACAAGAGACCCAGTACTTC. Its translation: CASSLTTPQETQYF. The full variable domain, with the rest looked up from reference TRBV5-1 and TRBJ2-5, is KAGVTQTPRYLIKTRGQQVTLSCSPISGHRSVSWYQQTPGQGLQFLFEYFSETQRNKGNFPGRFSGRQFSNSRSEMNVSTLELGDSALYLCASSLTTPQETQYFGPGTRLLVL.

The V gene is TRBV5-6, the J gene TRBJ1-2; D is possibly TRBD1 (5 bases). Germline lookup yields CDR1 SGHDT and CDR2 YYEEEE. V was shortened by 1 base and J by 7 bases, with 17 bases between the two germline ends. The CDR3 spans 15 residues. The CDR3 nucleotides are TGTGCCAGCAGCTTGACAGGCTTAAGTCAGGGTGGCTACACCTTC. Encoded protein: CASSLTGLSQGGYTF.

This clone was counted between two and nine times. This chain links TRBV5-6 with TRBJ2-5; possibly TRBD2 for D (5 bases). Germline CDR1 SGHDT, CDR2 YYEEEE. CDR3 size: 14 residues. The V gene lost 4 bases and the J gene lost 2 bases, with 12 bases spanning the gap. CDR3 amino acids: CASSRWTVQETQYF. CDR3 nucleotides: TGTGCCAGCAGCCGATGGACTGTACAAGAGACCCAGTACTTC.

In its sample, this clone was seen a few times. The CDR3 spells CASSSRGMDSPLHF. The DNA for the CDR3 is TGTGCCAGCAGTAGCAGGGGTATGGATTCACCCCTCCACTTT. The chain joins TRBV6-6 to TRBJ1-6; a weak D match, TRBD1 (6 bases). The CDR3 spans 14 residues. Deletions cut 5 bases from V and 8 bases from J, with 13 bases between. Germline CDR1 reads MNHNY; CDR2 reads SVGAGI (reference sequence).

The chain is built from TRBV7-2 and TRBJ2-1; 9 positions match TRBD1. V shed 4 bases and J 6 bases; nucleotides not matched to a gene: 7. The CDR3 has 15 residues. The germline gives CDR1 SGHTA, CDR2 FQGNSA. CDR3 in DNA: TGTGCCAGCAGCTCGGGACAGGGTGGTGGCAATGAGCAGTTCTTC. Protein product: CASSSGQGGGNEQFF.

The genes are TRBV11-2 and TRBJ2-1; weak D call: TRBD2 (6 bases). The CDR3 length is 16 residues. Germline loops: CDR1 SGHAT, CDR2 FQNNGV. V was shortened by 5 bases and J by 4 bases, with 18 bases between the two germline ends. The CDR3 protein is CASSPGGGGSYNEQFF. The DNA of the CDR3 is TGTGCCAGCAGCCCCGGGGGTGGGGGTTCTTACAATGAGCAGTTCTTC.

This clone was seen a few times. The chain links TRBV6-5 to TRBJ1-5, with D hard to call. This CDR3 has 14 amino acids. The germline CDR1 and CDR2 sequences are MNHEY and SVGAGI. V lost 0 bases to trimming and J lost 7 bases, with 10 bases between them. Here the CDR3 reads CASSYSRNGQPQHF. The CDR3 region has the DNA TGTGCCAGCAGTTACTCGAGGAACGGCCAGCCCCAGCATTTT.

The chain couples TRBV4-1 to TRBJ1-1; no definite D call. CDR3 length: 15 amino acids. V was shortened by 0 bases and J by 6 bases, with 14 bases between the two germline ends. In germline, CDR1 is MGHRA, CDR2 YSYEKL. The CDR3 loop reads CASSQEWGSKPEAFF. CDR3 nucleotide sequence: TGCGCCAGCAGCCAAGAATGGGGTTCGAAGCCTGAAGCTTTCTTT.

The V call is TRBV6-5, the J call TRBJ1-5, with D possibly matching TRBD1 (5 bases). The CDR3 is 13 residues long. In germline, CDR1 is MNHEY, CDR2 SVGAGI. Trimming pared 11 bases from V and 3 bases from J, leaving 14 bases between. CDR3 protein: CACRGGINQPQHF. The CDR3 DNA reads as TGTGCCTGCCGGGGGGGGATCAATCAGCCCCAGCATTTT.

Only one count was recorded for this clone. The chain carries TRBV6-1 and TRBJ2-1, with 13 positions matching TRBD2. V lost 1 base to trimming and J lost 4 bases; unmatched junction nucleotides: 7. CDR1 is MNHNS and CDR2 is SASEGT in the germline V gene. The CDR3 has 18 residues. The chain's CDR3 is CASSEDTSGRAKYNEQFF. The CDR3, as DNA: TGTGCCAGCAGTGAAGATACTAGCGGGAGGGCCAAGTACAATGAGCAGTTCTTC.

CDR3 coding DNA: TGTGCCAGCAGCTTTGCGGAGGACACTGAAGCTTTCTTT. As protein: CASSFAEDTEAFF. The V gene is TRBV7-3, the J gene TRBJ1-1; D ambiguous. Germline lookup yields CDR1 SGHTA and CDR2 FQGTGA. Between the trimmed V and J ends, which lost 3 bases and 3 bases, there was a span of 8 bases. This CDR3 has 13 amino acids.

This clone has a single count. The chain carries TRBV19 and TRBJ2-5, with D maybe TRBD2 (6 bases). Germline V gene sequence: CDR1 LNHDA, CDR2 SQIVND (reference sequence). This CDR3 is 16 amino acids long. Trimming removed 3 bases at V and 5 bases at J, with 19 bases between. The CDR3 DNA reads TGTGCCAGTAGTATCCCCGGGACTCCCTCGGTGGAGACCCAGTACTTC. It encodes CASSIPGTPSVETQYF. The full variable domain, rest sourced from reference TRBV19 and TRBJ2-5, is DGGITQSPKYLFRKEGQNVTLSCEQNLNHDAMYWYRQDPGQGLRLIYYSQIVNDFQKGDIAEGYSVSREKKESFPLTVTSAQKNPTAFYLCASSIPGTPSVETQYFGPGTRLLVL.

This chain links TRBV11-2 with TRBJ1-5; possibly TRBD1 for D (5 bases). The ends were cut back, 5 bases at V and 4 bases at J, with 18 bases in the middle. CDR3 length equals 16 residues. The germline CDR1 and CDR2 sequences are SGHAT and FQNNGV. For the CDR3, the DNA is TGTGCCAGCAGCCCTGACGGGGGGAGCATAAATCAGCCCCAGCATTTT. Protein sequence: CASSPDGGSINQPQHF.

In its sample, this clone was seen once. The chain links TRBV10-1 to TRBJ1-1; D perhaps matches TRBD1 (5 bases). CDR1 is WNHNN, CDR2 SYGVQD, per germline (reference sequence). The CDR3 consists of 13 residues. V dropped 5 bases and J dropped 4 bases, with 11 bases sitting between them. The CDR3 loop is CASSKGQGTEAFF. The CDR3 DNA sequence: TGCGCCAGCAGTAAAGGTCAGGGCACTGAAGCTTTCTTT.

The chain joins TRBV29-1 to TRBJ1-2, with D uncertain. CDR1 is SQVTM, CDR2 ANQGSEA, per germline. Trimming removed 1 base at V and 5 bases at J, with 5 bases between. The CDR3 length is 11 residues. DNA for the CDR3: TGCAGCGTTGAAGCGGAATATGGCTACACCTTC. This gives the protein CSVEAEYGYTF.

This chain joins TRBV7-6 and TRBJ2-7; 14 bases line up with TRBD2. Looked up from germline, CDR1 is SGHVS and CDR2 is FNYEAQ. The CDR3 totals 16 residues. The V segment lost 5 bases and the J segment 4 bases; nucleotides outside the gene matches: 7. CDR3 amino acids: CASSRGGTSGRYEQYF. CDR3 DNA sequence: TGTGCCAGCAGCCGAGGTGGGACTAGCGGGAGATACGAGCAGTACTTC.

The chain recombines TRBV5-1 with TRBJ2-2; no definite D call. With 4 bases removed from V and 4 bases from J, the gap between germline ends came to 11 bases. Looked up from germline, CDR1 is SGHRS and CDR2 is YFSETQ. This CDR3 has 14 amino acids. In DNA form, the CDR3 reads TGCGCCAGCAGCCAATTGACGTTCACCGGGGAGCTGTTTTTT. The encoded protein is CASSQLTFTGELFF.

CDR3: CASSRDSKTQETQYF. The CDR3 DNA follows: TGCGCCAGCAGCCGTGATTCGAAGACTCAAGAGACCCAGTACTTC. The chain employs TRBV5-1 and TRBJ2-5; D is unresolved. CDR3 length equals 15 residues. V shed 4 bases and J shed 2 bases, with 15 bases lying between them. Germline V gives CDR1 SGHRS, CDR2 YFSETQ.

The rearrangement joins TRBV7-3 to TRBJ1-1; D unclear. V was trimmed by 5 bases and J by 0 bases, leaving 7 bases between them. The CDR3 covers 13 residues. CDR1 is SGHTA, CDR2 FQGTGA, per germline. The CDR3 sequence is CASSVTVNTEAFF. The CDR3 DNA reads as TGTGCCAGCAGCGTTACGGTGAACACTGAAGCTTTCTTT.